Following are 15 T cell receptor beta chains from one sample sequenced in a study of blood T cell repertoires in COVID-19. Using immunoSEQ multiplex PCR, the repertoire was profiled, and TCRdb retains in-frame clones only, with some absent. Seen here are 300,000 or so clones, roughly 82% observed once, and the top ten hold around 1.5%. Sequenced input: peripheral blood. All receptors come from a woman aged 45-65 years with acute or convalescent COVID-19.

The rearrangement uses TRBV9 and TRBJ1-2; 7 nucleotides agree with TRBD1. Trimming took 3 bases from V and 10 from J; bases not matched to a gene: 9. The CDR3 spans 13 residues. Germline V lookup: CDR1 SGDLS, CDR2 YYNGEE. The CDR3: CASSGLDRDPYTF. The CDR3 region has the DNA TGTGCCAGCAGCGGACTCGACAGGGATCCCTACACCTTC. The full variable domain, completed using reference TRBV9 and TRBJ1-2, is DSGVTQTPKHLITATGQRVTLRCSPRSGDLSVYWYQQSLDQGLQFLIQYYNGEERAKGNILERFSAQQFPDLHSELNLSSLELGDSALYFCASSGLDRDPYTFGSGTRLTVV.

The chain employs TRBV24-1 and TRBJ2-1; TRBD2 matches at 9 bases. The ends lost 4 bases at V and 3 bases at J; junction bases unmatched: 6. The CDR3 length is 16 residues. From germline, CDR1 is KGHDR and CDR2 SFDVKD. The CDR3: CATSDPASGDYNEQFF. CDR3 DNA: TGTGCCACCAGTGACCCAGCTAGCGGGGACTACAATGAGCAGTTCTTC.

The chain uses TRBV9 and TRBJ1-4; a possible D gene is TRBD1 (5 bases). In germline, CDR1 is SGDLS, CDR2 YYNGEE. The CDR3 is 15 residues long. V was trimmed by 0 bases and J by 3 bases, leaving 9 bases between them. This CDR3 reads CASSVGGRANEKLFF. CDR3 bases: TGTGCCAGCAGCGTAGGGGGCAGAGCTAATGAAAAACTGTTTTTT.

The chain links TRBV10-3 to TRBJ1-6, with D perhaps matching TRBD1 (6 bases). The V gene lost 4 bases and the J gene lost 9 bases, with 10 bases spanning the gap. There are 13 residues in the CDR3. Germline lookup yields CDR1 ENHRY and CDR2 SYGVKD. This CDR3 is CAISATGFSPLHF. Here the CDR3 DNA reads TGTGCCATCAGTGCTACAGGGTTTTCACCCCTCCACTTT.

The rearrangement links TRBV5-4 to TRBJ2-1, with 11 bases identical to TRBD2. In germline, CDR1 is SGHNT, CDR2 YYREEE (reference sequence). This CDR3 has 15 residues. The junction had 4 bases not matched to a gene; V was cut back by 3 bases and J by 5 bases. CDR3 in amino acids: CASSSPGLADNEQFF. CDR3 nucleotides: TGTGCCAGCAGCTCACCGGGACTAGCGGACAATGAGCAGTTCTTC.

The V gene is TRBV30, the J gene TRBJ1-1; possibly TRBD1 for D (5 bases). From germline, CDR1 is GTSNPN and CDR2 SVGIG (reference sequence). The V gene lost 3 bases and the J gene lost 8 bases, with 10 bases spanning the gap. The CDR3 is 11 amino acids. CDR3 DNA sequence: TGTGCCTGGAGGGAGGGGAGGGAAGCTTTCTTT. Translating it yields CAWREGREAFF.

The table lists this clone with a few counts. V usage is TRBV27 and J usage is TRBJ2-5, with 15 positions matching TRBD2. Germline CDR1 is MNHEY and CDR2 is SMNVEV (reference sequence). Germline trimming cut 6 bases from V and 9 bases from J; bases unmatched to any gene: 17. This CDR3 is 18 amino acids long. This CDR3 is CASSPGGLAGGWSNPQYF. The CDR3 coding sequence is TGTGCCAGCAGCCCCGGGGGACTAGCGGGAGGCTGGTCAAACCCCCAGTACTTC.

CDR3 amino acids: CAWSVGAGSNQPQHF. The CDR3 coding sequence is TGTGCCTGGAGTGTAGGGGCAGGGAGCAATCAGCCCCAGCATTTT. This chain links TRBV30 with TRBJ1-5, with D perhaps TRBD1 (5 bases). Germline CDR1 is GTSNPN and CDR2 is SVGIG (reference sequence). CDR3 size: 15 residues. Trimming removed 0 bases at V and 1 base at J, with 10 bases between.

The chain combines TRBV10-2 with TRBJ2-7, with TRBD1 identical over 7 bases. From germline, CDR1 is WSHSY and CDR2 SAAADI. The CDR3 extends over 15 amino acids. Losses at the gene ends were 6 bases for V and 0 bases for J; bases not matched to a gene: 8. The CDR3 DNA sequence: TGCGCCAGCAGCCTGGGACAGCCTAACTCCTACGAGCAGTACTTC. It is translated as CASSLGQPNSYEQYF.

This chain uses TRBV7-2 with TRBJ1-5; D is uncertain. The CDR3 totals 14 residues. Germline CDR1 is SGHTA and CDR2 is FQGNSA. The V end was cut by 3 bases, the J end by 5 bases, with 11 bases between. The CDR3 bases are TGTGCCAGCAGCTTTTCAGGAAAGGATCAGCCCCAGCATTTT. Its protein product is CASSFSGKDQPQHF. Combining the CDR3 with reference TRBV7-2 and TRBJ1-5 gives the whole variable domain GAGVSQSPSNKVTEKGKDVELRCDPISGHTALYWYRQSLGQGLEFLIYFQGNSAPDKSGLPSDRFSAERTGGSVSTLTIQRTQQEDSAVYLCASSFSGKDQPQHFGDGTRLSIL.

The chain employs TRBV11-1 and TRBJ1-2, with a tentative D call TRBD1 (5 bases). The CDR3 has 14 amino acids. The germline V gene encodes CDR1 SGHAT and CDR2 FQDESV (reference sequence). The V end lost 0 bases, the J end lost 1 base, and 6 bases lay between the germline ends. The CDR3, as DNA: TGTGCCAGCAGCTTAGCAGGGGTTAACTATGGCTACACCTTC. Residues: CASSLAGVNYGYTF.

The chain employs TRBV7-2 and TRBJ1-3; maybe TRBD1 (5 bases). Deletions cut 0 bases from V and 1 base from J, with 13 bases between. Germline V lookup: CDR1 SGHTA, CDR2 FQGNSA. The CDR3 runs to 17 residues. The CDR3 protein is CASSLAHGAASGNTIYF. In nucleotides, the CDR3 is TGTGCCAGCAGCTTAGCACATGGGGCAGCGTCTGGAAACACCATATATTTT.

This clone was counted a few times. This chain joins TRBV5-1 and TRBJ2-7; 7 nucleotides align to TRBD2. This CDR3 has 14 amino acids. V shed 4 bases and J 3 bases; nucleotides not matched to a gene: 7. CDR1 and CDR2 from the germline V gene are SGHRS and YFSETQ. This CDR3 is CASSRSGGDYEQYF. DNA of the CDR3: TGCGCCAGCAGCCGAAGTGGGGGGGACTACGAGCAGTACTTC.

The rearrangement joins TRBV24-1 to TRBJ1-1; 7 nucleotides align to TRBD1. The germline gives CDR1 KGHDR, CDR2 SFDVKD. Losses at the gene ends were 2 bases for V and 10 bases for J; bases not matched to a gene: 12. The CDR3 runs to 15 residues. The CDR3 reads CATSDSGGGARVAFF. DNA for the CDR3: TGTGCCACCAGTGATTCGGGAGGGGGCGCCCGGGTAGCTTTCTTT.

The genes are TRBV5-1 and TRBJ1-2; a weak D match, TRBD1 (6 bases). Trimming removed 0 bases at V and 0 bases at J, with 9 bases between. The CDR3 covers 15 residues. Germline loops: CDR1 SGHRS, CDR2 YFSETQ. CDR3 sequence (DNA): TGCGCCAGCAGCTTGGTGGCAGGGGCTAACTATGGCTACACCTTC. This codes for CASSLVAGANYGYTF.